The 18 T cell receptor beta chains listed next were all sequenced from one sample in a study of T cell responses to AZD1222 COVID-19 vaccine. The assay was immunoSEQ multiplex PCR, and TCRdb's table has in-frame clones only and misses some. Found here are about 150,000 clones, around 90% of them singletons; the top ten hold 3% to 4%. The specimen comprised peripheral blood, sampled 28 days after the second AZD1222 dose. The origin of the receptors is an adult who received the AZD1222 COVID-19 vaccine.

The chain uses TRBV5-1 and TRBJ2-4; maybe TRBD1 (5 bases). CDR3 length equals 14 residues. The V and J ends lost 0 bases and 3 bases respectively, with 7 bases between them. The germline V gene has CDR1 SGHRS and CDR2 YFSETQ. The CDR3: CASSLGGSKNIQYF. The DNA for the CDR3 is TGCGCCAGCAGCTTGGGGGGCAGCAAAAACATTCAGTACTTC.

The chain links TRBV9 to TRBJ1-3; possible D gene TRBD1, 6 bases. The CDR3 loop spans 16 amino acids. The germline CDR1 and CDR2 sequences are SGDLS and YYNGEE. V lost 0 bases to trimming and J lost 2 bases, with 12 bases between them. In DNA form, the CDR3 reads TGTGCCAGCAGCGTAGAGAACAGGGCGACTGGAAACACCATATATTTT. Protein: CASSVENRATGNTIYF.

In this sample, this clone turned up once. The CDR3 here is CASSSAGGQPQHF. The CDR3 coding sequence is TGTGCCAGCAGCTCTGCAGGGGGTCAGCCCCAGCATTTT. The chain combines TRBV11-3 with TRBJ1-5, with 7 bases lining up with TRBD1. Trimming removed 4 bases from V and 6 bases from J; junction bases left unmatched: 3. The CDR3 spans 13 residues. From germline, CDR1 is SGHNT and CDR2 YENEEA.

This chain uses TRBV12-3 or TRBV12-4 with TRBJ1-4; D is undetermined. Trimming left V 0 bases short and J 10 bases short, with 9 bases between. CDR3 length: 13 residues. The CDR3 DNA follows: TGTGCCAGCAGTTTAGCGCATGTGGGAAAACTGTTTTTT. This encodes CASSLAHVGKLFF.

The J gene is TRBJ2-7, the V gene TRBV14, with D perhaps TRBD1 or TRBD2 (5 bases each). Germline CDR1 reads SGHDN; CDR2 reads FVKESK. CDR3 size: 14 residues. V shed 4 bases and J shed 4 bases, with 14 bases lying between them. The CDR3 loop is CASSPQGSGYEQYF. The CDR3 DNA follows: TGTGCCAGCAGCCCCCAGGGTTCGGGATACGAGCAGTACTTC. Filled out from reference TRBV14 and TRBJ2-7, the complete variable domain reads EAGVTQFPSHSVIEKGQTVTLRCDPISGHDNLYWYRRVMGKEIKFLLHFVKESKQDESGMPNNRFLAERTGGTYSTLKVQPAELEDSGVYFCASSPQGSGYEQYFGPGTRLTVT.

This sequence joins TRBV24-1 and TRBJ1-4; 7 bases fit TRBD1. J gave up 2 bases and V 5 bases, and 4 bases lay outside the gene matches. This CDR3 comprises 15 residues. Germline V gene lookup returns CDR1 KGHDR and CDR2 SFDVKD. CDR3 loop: CATSAGGRTNEKLFF. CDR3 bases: TGTGCCACCAGTGCAGGGGGGCGGACTAATGAAAAACTGTTTTTT.

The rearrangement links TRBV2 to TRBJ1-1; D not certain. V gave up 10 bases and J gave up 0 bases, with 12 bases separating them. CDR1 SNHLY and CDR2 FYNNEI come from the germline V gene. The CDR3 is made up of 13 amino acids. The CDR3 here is CATRYGVNTEAFF. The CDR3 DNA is TGTGCCACCAGGTATGGGGTGAACACTGAAGCTTTCTTT. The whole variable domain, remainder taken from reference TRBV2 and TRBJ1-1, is EPEVTQTPSHQVTQMGQEVILRCVPISNHLYFYWYRQILGQKVEFLVSFYNNEISEKSEIFDDQFSVERPDGSNFTLKIRSTKLEDSAMYFCATRYGVNTEAFFGQGTRLTVV.

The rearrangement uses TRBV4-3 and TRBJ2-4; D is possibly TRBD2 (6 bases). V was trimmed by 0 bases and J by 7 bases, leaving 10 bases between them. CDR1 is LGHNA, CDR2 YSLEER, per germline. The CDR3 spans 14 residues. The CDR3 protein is CASSQDIRGNIQYF. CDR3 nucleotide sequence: TGCGCCAGCAGCCAAGATATCCGGGGGAACATTCAGTACTTC.

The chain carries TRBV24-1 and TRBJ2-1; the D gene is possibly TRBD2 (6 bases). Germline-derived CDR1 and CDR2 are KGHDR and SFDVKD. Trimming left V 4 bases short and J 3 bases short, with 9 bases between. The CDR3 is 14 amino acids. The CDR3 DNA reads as TGTGCCACCAGTGAGGGAGCGGGCTACAATGAGCAGTTCTTC. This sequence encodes CATSEGAGYNEQFF.

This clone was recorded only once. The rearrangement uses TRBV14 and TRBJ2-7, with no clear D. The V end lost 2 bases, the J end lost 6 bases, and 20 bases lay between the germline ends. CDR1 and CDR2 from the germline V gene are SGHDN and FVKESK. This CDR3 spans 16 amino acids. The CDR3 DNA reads TGTGCCAGCAGCCAAAGAGTTGTAGGGCTCCCCATCGAGCAGTACTTC. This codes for CASSQRVVGLPIEQYF.

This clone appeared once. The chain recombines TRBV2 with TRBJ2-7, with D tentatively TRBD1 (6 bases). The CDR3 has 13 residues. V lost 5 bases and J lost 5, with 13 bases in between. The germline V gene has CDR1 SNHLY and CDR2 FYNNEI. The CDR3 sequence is CASSFNDRNEQYF. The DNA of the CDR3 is TGTGCCAGCAGTTTTAACGACAGGAACGAGCAGTACTTC.

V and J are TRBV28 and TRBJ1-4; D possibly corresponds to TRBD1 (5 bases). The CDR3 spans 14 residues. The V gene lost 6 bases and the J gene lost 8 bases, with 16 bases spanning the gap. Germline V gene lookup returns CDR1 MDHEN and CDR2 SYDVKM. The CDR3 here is CASSPAGSGEKLFF. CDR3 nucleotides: TGTGCCAGCAGCCCCGCGGGGTCAGGGGAAAAACTGTTTTTT.

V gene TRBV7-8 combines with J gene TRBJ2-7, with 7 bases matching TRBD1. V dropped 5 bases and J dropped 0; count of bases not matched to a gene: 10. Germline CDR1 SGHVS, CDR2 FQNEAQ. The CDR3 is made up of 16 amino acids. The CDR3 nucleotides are TGTGCCAGCAGCCGAGACTTACAGGGGTCCTCCTACGAGCAGTACTTC. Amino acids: CASSRDLQGSSYEQYF.

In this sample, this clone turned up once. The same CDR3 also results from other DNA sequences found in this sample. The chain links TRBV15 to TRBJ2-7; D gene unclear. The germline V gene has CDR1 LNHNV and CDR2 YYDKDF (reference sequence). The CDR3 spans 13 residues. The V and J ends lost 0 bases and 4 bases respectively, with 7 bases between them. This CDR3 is CATSRDSRYEQYF. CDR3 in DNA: TGTGCCACCAGCAGAGATTCGCGATACGAGCAGTACTTC.

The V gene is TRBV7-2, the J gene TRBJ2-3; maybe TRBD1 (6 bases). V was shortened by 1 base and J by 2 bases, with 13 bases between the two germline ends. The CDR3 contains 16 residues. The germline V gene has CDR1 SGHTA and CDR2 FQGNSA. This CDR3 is CASSLGPGQVTDTQYF. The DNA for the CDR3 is TGTGCCAGCAGCTTAGGTCCGGGACAAGTCACAGATACGCAGTATTTT.

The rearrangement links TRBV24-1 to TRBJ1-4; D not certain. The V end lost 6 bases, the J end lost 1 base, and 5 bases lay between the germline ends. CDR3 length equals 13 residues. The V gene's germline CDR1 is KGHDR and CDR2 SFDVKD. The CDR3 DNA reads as TGTGCCACCAGTACCGGAACTAATGAAAAACTGTTTTTT. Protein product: CATSTGTNEKLFF.

For the CDR3, the DNA is TGTGCCAGCAGTGAAGCAATAGGTGGAAACACCATATATTTT. It translates to CASSEAIGGNTIYF. The rearrangement joins TRBV6-1 to TRBJ1-3; unclear D gene. The CDR3 contains 14 residues. CDR1 and CDR2 from the germline V gene are MNHNS and SASEGT. V lost 0 bases and J 3 bases, leaving 6 bases between the germline ends.

DNA for the CDR3: TGTGCCAGCAGCTTCTCAGGGAACAACGAGCAGTACTTC. It specifies CASSFSGNNEQYF. The genes are TRBV7-9 and TRBJ2-7, with D possibly being TRBD1 (5 bases). The CDR3 contains 13 residues. V was pared by 3 bases and J by 5 bases, with 11 bases between. Germline CDR1 is SEHNR and CDR2 is FQNEAQ (reference sequence).